This paragraph reports one T cell receptor (beta chain). What it binds is unknown. Germline is not matched at one junction end, which may reflect a read error. The sample comes from a study of cytomegalovirus exposure and HLA in healthy donors. Overall study results and limits: Per published reports, the classifier diagnosed cytomegalovirus status with high specificity and sensitivity.

A multiplex PCR was run with 60 Vbeta primers and 13 Jbeta primers. Generated by immunoSEQ multiplex PCR, the TCRdb table keeps only in-frame clones and is missing some. The sample includes 85,000 to 130,000 clones, roughly 9.1% of them seen just once. Sequenced sample: PBMCs. The source is a middle-aged man in good health and CMV-seropositive.

The CDR3, as DNA: TGTGCCAGTAGAATAGCCCCTTCTAGCGGGGGCGGCACAGATACGCAGTATTTT. Amino acids: CASRIAPSSGGGTDTQYF. The chain combines TRBV19 with TRBJ2-3, with TRBD2 identical over 10 bases. This CDR3 contains 18 residues. The germline gives CDR1 LNHDA, CDR2 SQIVND (reference sequence).